This T cell receptor (beta chain) was sequenced for a study of blood T cell repertoires in COVID-19. Study in general: PBMCs, B-cell-depleted T cells, or T cells were the source of the cDNA or gDNA that made up the material.

This clone was observed a handful of times. In the original workflow: Reference gene primer amplification yielded estimated nucleated cell counts. Method: immunoSEQ multiplex PCR; TCRdb's copy keeps in-frame clones and lacks some. V and J calls and clone size are those listed in that table; D and trimming were worked out from the DNA. Of 200,000 to 250,000 clones listed, 80% to 90% are singletons. This CDR3 is 13 amino acids long. The germline V gene has CDR1 SGDLS and CDR2 YYNGEE. Trimming removed 4 bases at V and 4 bases at J, with 9 bases between. V is TRBV9 and J is TRBJ2-1, with no clear D. Material: peripheral blood. This TCR was recovered from a man aged 45-65 years who had recovered from COVID-19. CDR3 sequence (DNA): TGTGCCAGCAGCTCACTTGATTACAATGAGCAGTTCTTC. Translation gives CASSSLDYNEQFF.